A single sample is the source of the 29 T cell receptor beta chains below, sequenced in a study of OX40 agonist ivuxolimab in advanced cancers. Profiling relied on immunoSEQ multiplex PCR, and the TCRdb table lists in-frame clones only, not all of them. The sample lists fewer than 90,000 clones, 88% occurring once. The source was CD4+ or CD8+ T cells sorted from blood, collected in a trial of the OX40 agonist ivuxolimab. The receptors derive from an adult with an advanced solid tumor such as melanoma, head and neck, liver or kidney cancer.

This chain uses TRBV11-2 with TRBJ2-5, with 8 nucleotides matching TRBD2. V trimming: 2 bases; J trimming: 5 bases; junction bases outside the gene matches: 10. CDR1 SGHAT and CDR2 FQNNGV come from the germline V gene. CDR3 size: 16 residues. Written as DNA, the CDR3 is TGTGCCAGCAGCTTATCGATCGGAGCGGGAGTTGAGACCCAGTACTTC. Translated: CASSLSIGAGVETQYF.

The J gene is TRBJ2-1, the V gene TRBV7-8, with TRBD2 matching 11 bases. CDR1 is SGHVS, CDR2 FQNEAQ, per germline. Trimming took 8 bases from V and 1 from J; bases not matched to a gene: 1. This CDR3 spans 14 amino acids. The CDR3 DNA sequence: TGTGCCAGCGCTAGCGGGAGGTCCTACAATGAGCAGTTCTTC. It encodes CASASGRSYNEQFF.

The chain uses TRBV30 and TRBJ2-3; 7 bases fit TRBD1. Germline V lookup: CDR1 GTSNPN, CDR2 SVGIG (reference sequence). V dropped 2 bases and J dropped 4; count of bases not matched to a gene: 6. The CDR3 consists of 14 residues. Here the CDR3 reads CAWSQGDESDTQYF. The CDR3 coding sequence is TGTGCCTGGAGTCAGGGGGATGAATCAGATACGCAGTATTTT.

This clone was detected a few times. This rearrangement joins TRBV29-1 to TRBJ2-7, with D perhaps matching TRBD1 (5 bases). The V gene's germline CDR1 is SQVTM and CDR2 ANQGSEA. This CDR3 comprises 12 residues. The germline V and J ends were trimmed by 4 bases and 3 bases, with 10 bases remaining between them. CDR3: CSVVLQDYEQYF. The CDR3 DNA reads TGCAGCGTTGTCCTACAGGACTACGAGCAGTACTTC.

In nucleotides, the CDR3 is TGCGCCAGCAGCCTGACCGAGGGGGGGCGATCGGATGAGCAGTTCTTC. Amino acid sequence: CASSLTEGGRSDEQFF. The chain links TRBV4-1 to TRBJ2-1; possibly TRBD2 for D (7 bases). Trimming cost V 4 bases and J 8 bases, with 21 bases left between them. CDR3 length: 16 residues. Germline CDR1 MGHRA, CDR2 YSYEKL.

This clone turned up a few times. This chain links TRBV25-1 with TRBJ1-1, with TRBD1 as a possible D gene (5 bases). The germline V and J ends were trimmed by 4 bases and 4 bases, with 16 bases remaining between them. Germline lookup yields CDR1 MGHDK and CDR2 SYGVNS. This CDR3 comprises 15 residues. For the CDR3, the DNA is TGTGCCAGCAGTGTCGGGGGAAAAGGCGTCACTGAAGCTTTCTTT. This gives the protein CASSVGGKGVTEAFF.

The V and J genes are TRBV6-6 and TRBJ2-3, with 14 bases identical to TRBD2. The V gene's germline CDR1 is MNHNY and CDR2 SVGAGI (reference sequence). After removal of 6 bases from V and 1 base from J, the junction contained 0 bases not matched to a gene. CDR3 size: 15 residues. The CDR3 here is CASRGLAGGTDTQYF. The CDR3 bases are TGTGCCAGCAGGGGACTAGCGGGAGGCACAGATACGCAGTATTTT.

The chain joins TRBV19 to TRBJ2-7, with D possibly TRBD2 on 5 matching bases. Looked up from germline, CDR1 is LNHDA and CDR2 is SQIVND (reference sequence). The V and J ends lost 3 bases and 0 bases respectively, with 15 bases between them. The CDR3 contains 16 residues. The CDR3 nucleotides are TGTGCCAGTAGTATCGCGCGGAGGTCAAGCTCCTACGAGCAGTACTTC. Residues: CASSIARRSSSYEQYF.

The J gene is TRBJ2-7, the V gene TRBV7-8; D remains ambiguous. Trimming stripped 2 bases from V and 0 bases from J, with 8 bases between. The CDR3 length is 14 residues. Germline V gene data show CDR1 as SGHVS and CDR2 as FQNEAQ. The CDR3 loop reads CASSLSPSSYEQYF. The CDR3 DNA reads TGTGCCAGCAGCTTAAGCCCGAGCTCCTACGAGCAGTACTTC.

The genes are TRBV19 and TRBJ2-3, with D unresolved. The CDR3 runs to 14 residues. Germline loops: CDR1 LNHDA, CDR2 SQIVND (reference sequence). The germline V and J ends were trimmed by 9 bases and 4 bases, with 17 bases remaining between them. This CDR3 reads CASTGPLGADTQYF. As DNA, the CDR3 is TGTGCCAGCACCGGACCTCTTGGGGCAGATACGCAGTATTTT.

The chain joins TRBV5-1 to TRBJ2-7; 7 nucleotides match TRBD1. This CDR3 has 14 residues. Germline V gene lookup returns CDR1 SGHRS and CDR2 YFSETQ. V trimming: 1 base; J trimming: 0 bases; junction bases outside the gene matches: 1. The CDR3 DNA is TGCGCCAGCAGCTTGACAGGGGACTCCTACGAGCAGTACTTC. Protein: CASSLTGDSYEQYF.

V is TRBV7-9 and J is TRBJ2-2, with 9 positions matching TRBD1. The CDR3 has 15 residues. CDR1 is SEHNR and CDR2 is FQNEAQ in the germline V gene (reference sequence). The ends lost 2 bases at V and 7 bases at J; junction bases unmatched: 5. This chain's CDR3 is CASSLLQGADGELFF. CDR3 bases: TGTGCCAGCAGCTTACTACAGGGGGCGGACGGGGAGCTGTTTTTT.

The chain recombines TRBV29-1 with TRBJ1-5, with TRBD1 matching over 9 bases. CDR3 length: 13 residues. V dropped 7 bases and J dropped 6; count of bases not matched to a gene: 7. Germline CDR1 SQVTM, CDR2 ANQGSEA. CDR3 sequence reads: CSGGQGQGQPQHF. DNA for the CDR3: TGCAGCGGGGGACAGGGTCAAGGTCAGCCCCAGCATTTT. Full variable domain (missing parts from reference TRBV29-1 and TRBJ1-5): SAVISQKPSRDICQRGTSLTIQCQVDSQVTMMFWYRQQPGQSLTLIATANQGSEATYESGFVIDKFPISRPNLTFSTLTVSNMSPEDSSIYLCSGGQGQGQPQHFGDGTRLSIL.

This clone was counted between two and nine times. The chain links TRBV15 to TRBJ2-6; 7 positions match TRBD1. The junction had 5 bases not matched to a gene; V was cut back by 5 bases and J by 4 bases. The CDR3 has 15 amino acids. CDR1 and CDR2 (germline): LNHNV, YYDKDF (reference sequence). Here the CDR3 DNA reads TGTGCCACCAGCCTAGGGGGCGGCGGGGCCAACGTCCTGACTTTC. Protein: CATSLGGGGANVLTF.

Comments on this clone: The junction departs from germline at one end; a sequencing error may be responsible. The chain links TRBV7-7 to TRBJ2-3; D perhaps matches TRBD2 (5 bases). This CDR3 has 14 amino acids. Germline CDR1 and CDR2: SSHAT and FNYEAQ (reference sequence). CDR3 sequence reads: CASSLNTRTDTQYF. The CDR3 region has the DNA TGTGCTAGCAGCTTAAATACTAGAACAGATACGCAGTATTTT.

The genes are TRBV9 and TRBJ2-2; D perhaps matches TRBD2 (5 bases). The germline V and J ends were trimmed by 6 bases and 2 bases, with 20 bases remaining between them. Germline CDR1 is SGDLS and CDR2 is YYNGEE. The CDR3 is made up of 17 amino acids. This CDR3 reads CASTLRADSRNTGELFF. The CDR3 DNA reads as TGTGCCAGCACCCTTAGGGCGGACTCACGTAACACCGGGGAGCTGTTTTTT.

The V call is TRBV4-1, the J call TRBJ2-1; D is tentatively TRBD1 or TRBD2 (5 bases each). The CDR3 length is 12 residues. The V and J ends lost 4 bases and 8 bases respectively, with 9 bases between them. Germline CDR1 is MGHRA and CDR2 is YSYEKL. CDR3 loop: CASSPLGDEQFF. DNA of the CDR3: TGCGCCAGCAGCCCATTGGGGGATGAGCAGTTCTTC.

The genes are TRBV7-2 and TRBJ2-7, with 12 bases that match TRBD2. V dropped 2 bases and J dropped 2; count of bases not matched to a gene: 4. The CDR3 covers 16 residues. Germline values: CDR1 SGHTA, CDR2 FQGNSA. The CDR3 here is CASSLYLAGGPYEQYF. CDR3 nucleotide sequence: TGTGCCAGCAGCTTATACCTAGCGGGAGGGCCCTACGAGCAGTACTTC.

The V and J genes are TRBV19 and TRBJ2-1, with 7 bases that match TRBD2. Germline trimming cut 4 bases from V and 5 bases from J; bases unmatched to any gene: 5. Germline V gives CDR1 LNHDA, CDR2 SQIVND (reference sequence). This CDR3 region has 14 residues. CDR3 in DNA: TGTGCCAGTAGTAGTCTAGCGGTAAACAATGAGCAGTTCTTC. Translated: CASSSLAVNNEQFF.

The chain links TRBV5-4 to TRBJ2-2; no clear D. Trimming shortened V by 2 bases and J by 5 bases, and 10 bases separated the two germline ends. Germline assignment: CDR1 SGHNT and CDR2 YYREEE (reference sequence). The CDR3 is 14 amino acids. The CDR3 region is CASSFFGWTGELFF. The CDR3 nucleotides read TGTGCCAGCAGCTTCTTTGGATGGACCGGGGAGCTGTTTTTT.

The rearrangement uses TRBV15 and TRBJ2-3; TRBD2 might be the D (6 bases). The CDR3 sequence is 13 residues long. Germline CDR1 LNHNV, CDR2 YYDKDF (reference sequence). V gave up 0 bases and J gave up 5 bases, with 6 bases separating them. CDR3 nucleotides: TGTGCCACCAGCAGAGATAGCGGAGATACGCAGTATTTT. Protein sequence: CATSRDSGDTQYF.

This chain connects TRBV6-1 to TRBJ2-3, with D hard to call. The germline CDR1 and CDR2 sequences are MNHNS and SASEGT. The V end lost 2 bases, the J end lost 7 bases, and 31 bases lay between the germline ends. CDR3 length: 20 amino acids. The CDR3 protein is CASSENPSDPSSAFTYTQYF. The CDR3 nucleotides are TGTGCCAGCAGTGAAAACCCCTCTGACCCCTCATCCGCTTTTACATATACGCAGTATTTT.

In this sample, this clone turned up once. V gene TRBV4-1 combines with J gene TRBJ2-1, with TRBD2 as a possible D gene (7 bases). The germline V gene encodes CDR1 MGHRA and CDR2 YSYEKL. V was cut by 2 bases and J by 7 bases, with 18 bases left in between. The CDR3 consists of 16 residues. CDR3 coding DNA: TGCGCCAGCAGCCAACCAGGAGGGGGGGGGTGGAATGAGCAGTTCTTC. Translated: CASSQPGGGGWNEQFF.

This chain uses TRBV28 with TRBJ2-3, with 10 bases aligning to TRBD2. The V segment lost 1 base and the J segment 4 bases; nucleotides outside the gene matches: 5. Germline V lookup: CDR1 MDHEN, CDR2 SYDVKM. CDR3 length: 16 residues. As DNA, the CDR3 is TGTGCCAGCAGTTTATCGGGCCTAGCGGGAGCAGATACGCAGTATTTT. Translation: CASSLSGLAGADTQYF.

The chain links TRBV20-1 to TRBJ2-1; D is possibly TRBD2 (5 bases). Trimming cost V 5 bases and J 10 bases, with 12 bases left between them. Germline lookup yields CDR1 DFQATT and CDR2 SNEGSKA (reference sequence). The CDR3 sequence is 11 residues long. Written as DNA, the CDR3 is TGCAGTGCTGCCCTCCAGCGGGAGCAGTTCTTC. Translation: CSAALQREQFF.

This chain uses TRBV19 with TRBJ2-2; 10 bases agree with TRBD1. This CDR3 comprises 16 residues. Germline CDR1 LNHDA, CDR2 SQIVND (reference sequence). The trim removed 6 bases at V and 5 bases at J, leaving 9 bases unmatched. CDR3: CASSLRTGGGTGELFF. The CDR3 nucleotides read TGTGCCAGTAGCCTCCGGACAGGGGGTGGGACCGGGGAGCTGTTTTTT.

As DNA, the CDR3 is TGTGCCAGCAGCCAAGATCCCCTCCTTAGCGGGAGGGCCGGGACCGGGGAGCTGTTTTTT. Protein sequence: CASSQDPLLSGRAGTGELFF. The rearrangement links TRBV4-2 to TRBJ2-2; 11 bases map to TRBD2. The CDR3 is 20 amino acids. In germline, CDR1 is LGHNA, CDR2 YNFKEQ. J lost 5 bases, V lost 0 bases, and 14 bases had no gene match.

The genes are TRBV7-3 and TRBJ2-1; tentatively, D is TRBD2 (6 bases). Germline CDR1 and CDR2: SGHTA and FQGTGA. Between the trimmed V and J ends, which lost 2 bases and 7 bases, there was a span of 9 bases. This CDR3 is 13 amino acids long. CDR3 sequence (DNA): TGTGCCAGCAGCTTACAGGCGGGGAATGAGCAGTTCTTC. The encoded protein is CASSLQAGNEQFF. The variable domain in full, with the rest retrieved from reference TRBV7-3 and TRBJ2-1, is GAGVSQTPSNKVTEKGKYVELRCDPISGHTALYWYRQSLGQGPEFLIYFQGTGAADDSGLPNDRFFAVRPEGSVSTLKIQRTERGDSAVYLCASSLQAGNEQFFGPGTRLTVL.

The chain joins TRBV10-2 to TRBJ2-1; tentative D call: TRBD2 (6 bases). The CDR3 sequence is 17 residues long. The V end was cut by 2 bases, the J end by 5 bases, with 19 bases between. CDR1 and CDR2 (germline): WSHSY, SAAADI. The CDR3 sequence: CASSEVRRGARDNEQFF. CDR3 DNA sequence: TGCGCCAGCAGTGAGGTGAGGCGGGGAGCGAGGGACAATGAGCAGTTCTTC.